The 9 T cell receptor beta chains below all came from one sample that was sequenced in a study of blood T cell repertoires in COVID-19. The repertoire was sequenced with immunoSEQ multiplex PCR; TCRdb's copy has only in-frame clones and lacks some. The sample includes 250,000 to 350,000 clones, over 75% of them seen just once. Material: peripheral blood. Receptors were obtained from a woman aged 45 to 65 who had recovered from COVID-19.

V usage is TRBV15 and J usage is TRBJ2-7, with 14 bases that match TRBD2. V lost 3 bases to trimming and J lost 0 bases; unmatched junction nucleotides: 7. Germline loops: CDR1 LNHNV, CDR2 YYDKDF (reference sequence). The CDR3 sequence is 18 residues long. The CDR3 here is CATSRTYGTSGSSYEQYF. Written as DNA, the CDR3 is TGTGCCACCAGCAGGACGTACGGGACTAGCGGGAGCTCCTACGAGCAGTACTTC.

The V gene is TRBV4-1, the J gene TRBJ2-2, with 8 bases aligning to TRBD2. Germline CDR1 and CDR2: MGHRA and YSYEKL. This CDR3 comprises 19 residues. With 2 bases clipped from V and 1 base from J, the junction kept 12 bases outside the gene matches. CDR3 residues: CASSQFDSGDALNTGELFF. In DNA, the CDR3 is TGCGCCAGCAGCCAATTCGATAGCGGGGACGCGTTGAACACCGGGGAGCTGTTTTTT.

The chain is built from TRBV28 and TRBJ1-4; D remains unclear. CDR3 length: 15 amino acids. Trimming took off 1 base at V and 3 bases at J, with 9 bases between the two ends. Germline assignment: CDR1 MDHEN and CDR2 SYDVKM. The CDR3 region has the DNA TGTGCCAGCAGTTTATTCATACAGCCTAATGAAAAACTGTTTTTT. Its translation: CASSLFIQPNEKLFF. The full variable domain, its missing parts supplied by reference TRBV28 and TRBJ1-4, is DVKVTQSSRYLVKRTGEKVFLECVQDMDHENMFWYRQDPGLGLRLIYFSYDVKMKEKGDIPEGYSVSREKKERFSLILESASTNQTSMYLCASSLFIQPNEKLFFGSGTQLSVL.

The rearrangement joins TRBV15 to TRBJ2-7; 9 bases match TRBD1. The CDR3 spans 14 residues. The germline CDR1 and CDR2 sequences are LNHNV and YYDKDF (reference sequence). V gave up 4 bases and J gave up 5 bases; unmatched junction bases: 6. The CDR3 protein is CATSTGQGNDEQYF. The CDR3 DNA reads TGTGCCACCAGCACGGGACAGGGTAATGACGAGCAGTACTTC.

The V gene is TRBV7-2, the J gene TRBJ2-5, with TRBD2 matching 8 bases. Germline lookup yields CDR1 SGHTA and CDR2 FQGNSA. V trimming: 2 bases; J trimming: 2 bases; junction bases outside the gene matches: 4. This CDR3 has 15 residues. CDR3: CASSLFASGQETQYF. The CDR3 DNA reads as TGTGCCAGCAGCTTATTTGCTAGCGGGCAAGAGACCCAGTACTTC. Full variable domain (remainder filled in from reference TRBV7-2 and TRBJ2-5): GAGVSQSPSNKVTEKGKDVELRCDPISGHTALYWYRQSLGQGLEFLIYFQGNSAPDKSGLPSDRFSAERTGGSVSTLTIQRTQQEDSAVYLCASSLFASGQETQYFGPGTRLLVL.

In this sample, this clone turned up a few times. This chain joins TRBV7-2 and TRBJ1-3, with a possible D match to TRBD1 (5 bases). V dropped 1 base and J dropped 0 bases, with 10 bases sitting between them. The CDR3 is 16 amino acids. CDR1 and CDR2 (germline): SGHTA, FQGNSA. The DNA for the CDR3 is TGTGCCAGCAGCTTAGGGGGGGTCCTCTCTGGAAACACCATATATTTT. It translates to CASSLGGVLSGNTIYF.

The chain carries TRBV5-4 and TRBJ2-5; a weak D match, TRBD1 (7 bases). The CDR3 length is 14 residues. The germline V gene has CDR1 SGHNT and CDR2 YYREEE (reference sequence). Trimming pared 1 base from V and 7 bases from J, leaving 14 bases between. The DNA of the CDR3 is TGTGCCAGCAGCTTGTTTCAGGGGGGCCGGACCCAGTACTTC. This gives the protein CASSLFQGGRTQYF. The full variable domain, completed using reference TRBV5-4 and TRBJ2-5, is ETGVTQSPTHLIKTRGQQVTLRCSSQSGHNTVSWYQQALGQGPQFIFQYYREEENGRGNFPPRFSGLQFPNYSSELNVNALELDDSALYLCASSLFQGGRTQYFGPGTRLLVL.

The chain has TRBV18 and TRBJ1-5, with D unresolved. Germline assignment: CDR1 KGHSH and CDR2 LQKENI. Trimming pared 6 bases from V and 6 bases from J, leaving 12 bases between. CDR3 length equals 13 residues. Written as DNA, the CDR3 is TGTGCCAGCTCCCAGGAGGCCTTTCAGCCCCAGCATTTT. It is translated as CASSQEAFQPQHF.

The chain joins TRBV10-3 to TRBJ1-5, with D hard to call. CDR3 length: 14 amino acids. Germline lookup yields CDR1 ENHRY and CDR2 SYGVKD. The V gene lost 3 bases and the J gene lost 7 bases, with 13 bases spanning the gap. CDR3 DNA: TGTGCCATCAGTGATGGGTCAGGCTTCCAGCCCCAGCATTTT. Translated: CAISDGSGFQPQHF.